The rows below give T cell receptor beta chains drawn from one sample of a study of blood T cells in healthy people across ages. Using its own MiXCR run on the 5' RACE reads, TCRdb lists one record per CDR3 protein. The sample yields over 950,000 distinct CDR3 sequences, roughly 51% seen once. The sequencing sample was made of blood. The receptors originated from a woman aged 55 to 70 in good health. Each CDR3 is given with its conserved first and last residue.

>TRBJ2-3|TRBV27
CASSFSAGRYGTSHLNTQYF
>TRBJ2-5|TRBV4-1
CASSQERGQLETQYF
>TRBJ1-5|TRBV4-1
CASSQDRVNQPQHF
>TRBJ2-3|TRBV20-1
CSASDRAGMDTQYF
>TRBJ1-2|TRBV5-1
CASRAGKDGYTF
>TRBJ1-2|TRBV29-1
CSVEFFSGGQRIRGYTF
>TRBJ2-1|TRBV20-1
CSASGARAYNEQFF
>NA|TRBV5-1
CASSLYRGAVVEQYF
>TRBJ2-7|TRBV15
CATSENRAMDEQYF
>TRBJ2-1|TRBV5-6
CASSRFAGAYNEQFF
>TRBJ2-1|TRBV7-2
CASSLLYNEQFF
>TRBJ1-5|TRBV28
CASSLSSQPQHF
>NA|TRBV29-1
CSVVDRVEAEQYF
>NA|TRBV30
CAWSVSGSPGIQYF
>TRBJ2-4|TRBV29-1
CSARTGTGNIQYF
>TRBJ2-1|TRBV27
CASSPGDRDHNEQFF
>TRBJ2-5|TRBV20-1
CSASGRSETQYF
>TRBJ2-3|TRBV6-1
CASSVDSYTDTQYF
>TRBJ2-5|TRBV29-1
CSVDMGYRADGQYF
>TRBJ2-5|TRBV20-1
CSAPSGGYQETQYF
>TRBJ2-7|TRBV5-5
CASSSDAGRYEQYF
>TRBJ2-2|TRBV20-1
CSADPRNTGELFF
>TRBJ2-5|TRBV28
CASSLAGTAQETQYF
>NA|TRBV29-1
CSVAFDSSFYEQYF
>TRBJ2-7|TRBV27
CASSFSPAYEQYF
>TRBJ1-2|TRBV20-1
CSANRDRGYTF
>TRBJ2-7|TRBV28
CASRLTIGGRGSYEQYF
>TRBJ2-1|TRBV18
CASSPDRVSRNEQFF
>TRBJ2-7|TRBV11-3
CASSAGSDSYEQYF
>TRBJ2-5|TRBV27
CTSSDLGLAGLPRIGWETQYF
>TRBJ2-7|TRBV7-2
CASSMGREGYEQYF
>TRBJ2-7|TRBV6-6
CASSYMQTTEQYF
>TRBJ1-5|TRBV20-1
CSAGDRGLQPQHF
>TRBJ2-7|TRBV4-2
CASSHPTGSLSYEQYF
>TRBJ2-7|TRBV7-9
CASSPLASPSYEQYF
>TRBJ1-6|TRBV9
CASSVGRMNSPLHF
>NA|TRBV24-1
CATSNRDVQEETQYF
>TRBJ2-5|TRBV7-2
CASSLSRLAGYQETQYF
>TRBJ2-3|TRBV4-2
CASSQGTAGITDTQYF
>TRBJ2-3|TRBV4-3
CASSRMTTDTQYF
>TRBJ1-2|TRBV30
CAWRDMDRLNYGYTF
>TRBJ2-7|TRBV20-1
CSVRTKPYEQYF